These 25 T cell receptor beta chains came from one sample sequenced in a study of long-term antiretroviral therapy in people with HIV. Researchers report immunoSEQ v3.0 was run at survey level. Data came from immunoSEQ multiplex PCR; TCRdb stores just in-frame clones and leaves some out. The repertoire holds over 15,000 clones, with almost 90% as singletons. Here the sequenced sample was unsorted PBMCs, taken more than 2.2 years before starting antiretroviral therapy. These receptors originate from a woman aged 30 to 39 with HIV.

J is TRBJ1-2 and V is TRBV5-8; D gene uncertain. Trimming shortened V by 0 bases and J by 7 bases, and 7 bases separated the two germline ends. Germline V lookup: CDR1 SGHTS, CDR2 YDEGEE. The CDR3 runs 12 residues. CDR3 DNA sequence: TGTGCCAGCAGCTTGGTGTTTGGTGGCTACACCTTC. Translation: CASSLVFGGYTF.

This chain uses TRBV27 with TRBJ2-1; the D is unclear. Trimming removed 6 bases from V and 7 bases from J, with 22 bases in between. The CDR3 has 16 amino acids. Germline assignment: CDR1 MNHEY and CDR2 SMNVEV (reference sequence). CDR3 nucleotide sequence: TGTGCCAGCAGCCCTCCCGGGTCAGTCCTGATGAATGAGCAGTTCTTC. It encodes CASSPPGSVLMNEQFF.

V and J are TRBV19 and TRBJ1-4; D perhaps matches TRBD1 (5 bases). Between the trimmed V and J ends, which lost 5 bases and 0 bases, there was a span of 13 bases. CDR1 LNHDA and CDR2 SQIVND come from the germline V gene (reference sequence). The CDR3 has 16 amino acids. CDR3 DNA sequence: TGTGCCAGTAGTGGAACAGGCGCCGCAACTAATGAAAAACTGTTTTTT. This sequence encodes CASSGTGAATNEKLFF.

V and J are TRBV11-2 and TRBJ1-1; the D is unclear. The length of the CDR3 is 13 residues. Germline assignment: CDR1 SGHAT and CDR2 FQNNGV. Trimming removed 2 bases from V and 5 bases from J, with 9 bases in between. The CDR3 DNA is TGTGCCAGCAGCTTAATGGGTTGGACTGAAGCTTTCTTT. Residues: CASSLMGWTEAFF. Complete variable domain (other parts from reference TRBV11-2 and TRBJ1-1): EAGVAQSPRYKIIEKRQSVAFWCNPISGHATLYWYQQILGQGPKLLIQFQNNGVVDDSQLPKDRFSAERLKGVDSTLKIQPAKLEDSAVYLCASSLMGWTEAFFGQGTRLTVV.

The chain employs TRBV7-9 and TRBJ2-5, with D possibly TRBD1 on 6 matching bases. Germline V lookup: CDR1 SEHNR, CDR2 FQNEAQ (reference sequence). V was pared by 2 bases and J by 5 bases, with 12 bases between. The CDR3 sequence is 14 residues long. CDR3 loop: CASSLRGLGETQYF. In nucleotides, the CDR3 is TGTGCCAGCAGCTTAAGGGGGTTAGGGGAGACCCAGTACTTC.

The chain recombines TRBV4-3 with TRBJ1-1; a weak D match, TRBD1 (6 bases). Germline values: CDR1 LGHNA, CDR2 YSLEER. CDR3 size: 14 residues. Trimming cost V 0 bases and J 11 bases, with 16 bases left between them. The CDR3 sequence: CASSQEVRGARAFF. CDR3 DNA sequence: TGCGCCAGCAGCCAAGAAGTTAGGGGGGCGAGGGCTTTCTTT.

This chain connects TRBV7-2 to TRBJ2-5; no clear D gene. Germline V gives CDR1 SGHTA, CDR2 FQGNSA. V was pared by 0 bases and J by 5 bases, with 7 bases between. CDR3 length equals 13 residues. In DNA, the CDR3 is TGTGCCAGCAGCTTAGCGGCGGAGGAGACCCAGTACTTC. Protein product: CASSLAAEETQYF.

The V gene is TRBV30, the J gene TRBJ2-7, with 11 bases matching TRBD1. The CDR3 contains 15 residues. Germline CDR1 GTSNPN, CDR2 SVGIG (reference sequence). The ends lost 4 bases at V and 7 bases at J; junction bases unmatched: 12. The chain's CDR3 is CAWTPPDRGLREQYF. In DNA, the CDR3 is TGTGCCTGGACCCCCCCGGACAGGGGGCTGCGAGAGCAGTACTTC.

The chain is built from TRBV30 and TRBJ2-7; weak D call: TRBD2 (5 bases). Trimming pared 0 bases from V and 0 bases from J, leaving 9 bases between. Germline CDR1 is GTSNPN and CDR2 is SVGIG (reference sequence). The CDR3 spans 14 residues. CDR3 protein: CAWSVGGSSYEQYF. In DNA form, the CDR3 reads TGTGCCTGGAGTGTCGGAGGCAGCTCCTACGAGCAGTACTTC.

The J gene is TRBJ1-3, the V gene TRBV7-2; D call uncertain. This CDR3 spans 13 amino acids. Germline loops: CDR1 SGHTA, CDR2 FQGNSA. Trimming stripped 1 base from V and 7 bases from J, with 8 bases between. The CDR3 DNA follows: TGTGCCAGCAGCTTAGGAAGGGTCAACACCATATATTTT. Translation gives CASSLGRVNTIYF.

The V and J genes are TRBV2 and TRBJ1-2, with D possibly being TRBD1 (5 bases). The CDR3 loop spans 15 amino acids. Looked up from germline, CDR1 is SNHLY and CDR2 is FYNNEI. Trimming took 3 bases from V and 4 from J, leaving 15 bases between them. This chain's CDR3 is CASSDRQGIRYGYTF. CDR3 bases: TGTGCCAGCAGTGACCGGCAGGGAATACGCTATGGCTACACCTTC.

This clone was seen more than once but under ten times. V and J are TRBV7-2 and TRBJ2-3; no clear D gene. The CDR3 spans 15 residues. Germline CDR1 and CDR2: SGHTA and FQGNSA. The V and J ends lost 3 bases and 2 bases respectively, with 12 bases between them. The DNA for the CDR3 is TGTGCCAGCAGCTTGTTCGTGGGAAACACAGATACGCAGTATTTT. It translates to CASSLFVGNTDTQYF.

V usage is TRBV5-1 and J usage is TRBJ2-2; 8 bases match TRBD2. Looked up from germline, CDR1 is SGHRS and CDR2 is YFSETQ. The CDR3 runs to 18 residues. The trim removed 4 bases at V and 1 base at J, leaving 12 bases unmatched. The CDR3 spells CASSQRGVAGGNTGELFF. CDR3 nucleotides: TGCGCCAGCAGCCAACGAGGAGTCGCGGGGGGGAACACCGGGGAGCTGTTTTTT.

The chain recombines TRBV5-4 with TRBJ2-7; 7 nucleotides agree with TRBD1. Germline loops: CDR1 SGHNT, CDR2 YYREEE (reference sequence). Trimming at V came to 4 bases and at J to 2 bases, leaving 3 bases not matched to a gene. The CDR3 is 13 residues long. The CDR3 DNA is TGTGCCAGCAGCACCGACAGGGCCTACGAGCAGTACTTC. It translates to CASSTDRAYEQYF.

In its sample, this clone was seen once. The gene calls are TRBV7-9 and TRBJ2-5; 9 bases agree with TRBD1. In germline, CDR1 is SEHNR, CDR2 FQNEAQ (reference sequence). CDR3 length equals 17 residues. The trim removed 0 bases at V and 2 bases at J, leaving 7 bases unmatched. In DNA form, the CDR3 reads TGTGCCAGCAGCTTAGCAATATCTGGACAGGGGCAAGAGACCCAGTACTTC. It is translated as CASSLAISGQGQETQYF.

This chain joins TRBV6-5 and TRBJ2-7; weak D call: TRBD1 (6 bases). CDR3 size: 16 residues. The V end was cut by 0 bases, the J end by 6 bases, with 18 bases between. Germline lookup yields CDR1 MNHEY and CDR2 SVGAGI. The CDR3 nucleotides are TGTGCCAGCAGTTACTCGATTCTTTACAGGGACGGCGAGCAGTACTTC. The encoded protein is CASSYSILYRDGEQYF.

This sequence joins TRBV7-2 and TRBJ1-5; D perhaps matches TRBD1 (5 bases). Trimming pared 4 bases from V and 3 bases from J, leaving 19 bases between. This CDR3 contains 17 residues. The germline gives CDR1 SGHTA, CDR2 FQGNSA. The CDR3 region is CASSSMDLGRINQPQHF. In DNA, the CDR3 is TGTGCCAGCAGCTCCATGGACTTGGGGCGTATCAATCAGCCCCAGCATTTT.

The chain links TRBV18 to TRBJ1-4; 10 bases line up with TRBD1. The ends lost 3 bases at V and 7 bases at J; junction bases unmatched: 2. The CDR3 extends over 14 amino acids. The V gene's germline CDR1 is KGHSH and CDR2 LQKENI. The CDR3 coding sequence is TGTGCCAGCTCACCGACAGGGGGCCTTGAAAAACTGTTTTTT. Translated, it gives CASSPTGGLEKLFF.

V gene TRBV23-1 combines with J gene TRBJ2-7, with 9 bases that match TRBD1. TRBV23-1 is marked as an open reading frame, function uncertain. V gave up 1 base and J gave up 3 bases; unmatched junction bases: 7. The CDR3 runs to 16 residues. The CDR3 is CASSQCGQGPYYEQYF. CDR3 DNA: TGCGCCAGCAGTCAATGTGGACAGGGGCCCTACTACGAGCAGTACTTC.

The chain couples TRBV29-1 to TRBJ2-2; D is uncertain. Germline-derived CDR1 and CDR2 are SQVTM and ANQGSEA. The CDR3 loop spans 11 amino acids. With 6 bases removed from V and 3 bases from J, the gap between germline ends came to 5 bases. The CDR3 nucleotides are TGCAGCGTCACCGACACCGGGGAGCTGTTTTTT. Protein: CSVTDTGELFF.

The rearrangement joins TRBV23-1 to TRBJ2-1; D gene ambiguous. TRBV23-1 is flagged as an ORF with uncertain function. There are 13 residues in the CDR3. Trimming left V 4 bases short and J 8 bases short, with 12 bases between. The CDR3 nucleotides are TGCGCCAGCAGTCGCAATATTATCTATGAGCAGTTCTTC. Protein sequence: CASSRNIIYEQFF.

This clone was seen just once. V is TRBV4-3 and J is TRBJ2-2; possible D gene TRBD1, 5 bases. Between the trimmed V and J ends, which lost 1 base and 1 base, there was a span of 13 bases. This CDR3 is 17 amino acids long. In germline, CDR1 is LGHNA, CDR2 YSLEER. CDR3 sequence reads: CASSQAIGQGNTGELFF. The DNA of the CDR3 is TGCGCCAGCAGCCAAGCGATTGGTCAGGGGAACACCGGGGAGCTGTTTTTT.

V gene TRBV5-1 combines with J gene TRBJ1-1; TRBD1 might be the D (5 bases). This CDR3 region has 16 residues. The ends were cut back, 0 bases at V and 3 bases at J, with 15 bases in the middle. Germline V lookup: CDR1 SGHRS, CDR2 YFSETQ. The DNA for the CDR3 is TGCGCCAGCAGCTTGGCCTCTGGGGCGTTTGACACTGAAGCTTTCTTT. Its translation is CASSLASGAFDTEAFF.

The chain is built from TRBV28 and TRBJ1-5; 8 positions agree with TRBD1. V was pared by 6 bases and J by 3 bases, with 10 bases of the junction left unmatched. Germline CDR1 MDHEN, CDR2 SYDVKM. This CDR3 spans 16 amino acids. CDR3 sequence (DNA): TGTGCCAGCAGCCCTTCGACAGGGGCCTTCAATCAGCCCCAGCATTTT. Amino acid sequence: CASSPSTGAFNQPQHF.

The chain employs TRBV30 and TRBJ2-6; D is uncertain. The V gene lost 5 bases and the J gene lost 0 bases, with 5 bases spanning the gap. This CDR3 contains 13 residues. CDR1 is GTSNPN and CDR2 is SVGIG in the germline V gene (reference sequence). CDR3 DNA sequence: TGTGCCTGGCTGTTCTCTGGGGCCAACGTCCTGACTTTC. Its protein is CAWLFSGANVLTF.